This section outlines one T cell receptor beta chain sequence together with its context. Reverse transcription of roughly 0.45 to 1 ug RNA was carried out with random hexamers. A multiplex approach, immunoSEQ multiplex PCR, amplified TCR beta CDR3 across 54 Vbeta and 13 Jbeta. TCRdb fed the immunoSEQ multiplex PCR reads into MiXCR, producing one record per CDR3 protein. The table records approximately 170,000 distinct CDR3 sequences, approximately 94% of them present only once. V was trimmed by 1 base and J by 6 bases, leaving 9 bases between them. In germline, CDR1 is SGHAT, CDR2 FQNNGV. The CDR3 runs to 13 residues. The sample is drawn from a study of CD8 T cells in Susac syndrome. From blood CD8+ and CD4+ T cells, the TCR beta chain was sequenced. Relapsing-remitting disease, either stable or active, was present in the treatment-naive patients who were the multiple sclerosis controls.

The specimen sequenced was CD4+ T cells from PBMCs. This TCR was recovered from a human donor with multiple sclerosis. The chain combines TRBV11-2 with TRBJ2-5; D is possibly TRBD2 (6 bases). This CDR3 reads CASSLVEGKTQYF. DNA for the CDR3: TGTGCCAGCAGCTTAGTGGAGGGGAAGACCCAGTACTTC.